Detailed here is one TCR beta chain. In the PCR, 60 Vbeta and 13 Jbeta primers were used. This table comes from immunoSEQ multiplex PCR, and its TCRdb copy is limited to in-frame clones, with some not included. This sample carries about 150,000 clones, 80% to 90% of them seen once, and the ten largest clones take about 2.4%. These data belong to a study of cytomegalovirus exposure and HLA in healthy donors. The receptor's source is a male donor in good health and CMV-seronegative. The sequencing input was PBMCs.

The CDR3 reads CASSQWLAGAQRLSYEQYF. The DNA for the CDR3 is TGTGCCAGCAGCCAATGGCTAGCGGGAGCCCAACGACTATCCTACGAGCAGTACTTC. The V and J genes are TRBV14 and TRBJ2-7; TRBD2 matches at 10 bases. The J segment lost 1 base and the V segment lost 2 bases, leaving 14 bases of the junction unmatched. Germline V CDR1 and CDR2: SGHDN, FVKESK. The CDR3 contains 19 residues.